Detailed here is one TCR beta chain. Study processing details: Using reference gene primer amplification, nucleated cell counts were estimated. Libraries were prepared by immunoSEQ multiplex PCR; TCRdb keeps only in-frame clonotypes and omits some of them. The D gene and trimming were derived from the DNA, and the V and J assignments and clone size from that table. The repertoire includes about 170,000 clones, under 85% of them detected once, and about 12% sits in the top ten. Assignment of participants to cohorts was predicated upon participant-reported clinical history. All recovered Cohort 3 donors got two negative PCRs, got clearance, or saw symptom resolution. This sample stems from a study of blood T cell repertoires in COVID-19. Background on the study: The cDNA or gDNA used as material had been derived from T cells, B-cell-depleted T cells, or PBMCs.

Germline CDR1 KGHDR, CDR2 SFDVKD. V was trimmed by 2 bases and J by 4 bases, leaving 8 bases between them. The length of the CDR3 is 13 residues. The receptor comes from a man aged 50-59 years who had recovered from COVID-19. Sample: PBMCs or T cells enriched from blood (not recorded which). The chain links TRBV24-1 to TRBJ2-7; D is possibly TRBD1 (5 bases). Written as DNA, the CDR3 is TGTGCCACCAGTGATTCTACAGGTTACGAGCAGTACTTC. Residues: CATSDSTGYEQYF.